This passage covers 21 T cell receptor beta chains from one sample sequenced in a study of T cells in Graves' hyperthyroidism and ophthalmopathy. RNA transcripts gave rise to amplified TCR beta CDR3 regions. A first-round RT-PCR of the TCR CDR3 used the HTBI primer set. TCRdb reprocessed the multiplex PCR reads via MiXCR and lists one record per CDR3 protein. The sample includes 620,000 or so distinct CDR3 sequences, roughly 14% of them seen just once. Sequencing input: blood. Receptors were obtained from a woman between 45 and 65 years old with Graves' ophthalmopathy.

Comments on this clonotype: Since no conserved phenylalanine or tryptophan closes the CDR3, a read error is the likely cause. This rearrangement joins TRBV19 to TRBJ2-3; 13 positions match TRBD2. Germline V gene sequence: CDR1 LNHDA, CDR2 SQIVND (reference sequence). V was clipped by 1 base and J by 4 bases; unmatched bases: 2. The CDR3 spans 16 residues. The CDR3 region has the DNA TGTGCCAGTAGTATAGGGACTAGCGGGAGCTCAGATACGCAGTATCTT. Amino acid sequence: CASSIGTSGSSDTQYL.

This clonotype was picked up many times. J is TRBJ2-1 and V is TRBV6-2 or TRBV6-3; TRBD2 might be the D (5 bases). Trimming stripped 5 bases from V and 10 bases from J, with 9 bases between. The CDR3 has 11 residues. CDR1 is MNHEY and CDR2 is SVGEGT in the germline V gene. CDR3 nucleotides: TGTGCCAGCAGTGCGGGTTGGGAGCAGTTCTTC. This gives the protein CASSAGWEQFF.

There are many counts of this clonotype. CDR3 in amino acids: CATSVVGAATEAFF. CDR3 nucleotides: TGTGCCACCAGTGTTGTTGGAGCTGCCACTGAAGCTTTCTTT. The chain links TRBV24-1 to TRBJ1-1; D call uncertain. The CDR3 totals 14 residues. Germline assignment: CDR1 KGHDR and CDR2 SFDVKD. The V gene lost 5 bases and the J gene lost 4 bases, with 13 bases spanning the gap.

A few counts support this clonotype. The chain's CDR3 is CASSQEVLDNGELFF. DNA for the CDR3: TGTGCCAGCAGCCAAGAAGTTTTGGACAACGGGGAGCTGTTTTTT. This sequence joins TRBV4-2 and TRBJ2-2; D is possibly TRBD1 (5 bases). The CDR3 contains 15 residues. V dropped 0 bases and J dropped 7 bases, with 12 bases sitting between them. CDR1 is LGHNA, CDR2 YNFKEQ, per germline.

The rearrangement links TRBV29-1 to TRBJ2-1, with a weak D call TRBD1 (5 bases). Germline-derived CDR1 and CDR2 are SQVTM and ANQGSEA. V was clipped by 7 bases and J by 5 bases, with 15 bases between them. CDR3 length: 13 residues. The CDR3 DNA reads TGCAGCGGAAGTCAGGGAAAGGACAATGAGCAGTTCTTC. It specifies CSGSQGKDNEQFF.

The CDR3 loop reads CSARDLGHNSPLHF. For the CDR3, the DNA is TGCAGTGCTAGAGATTTGGGGCATAATTCACCCCTCCACTTT. The rearrangement uses TRBV20-1 and TRBJ1-6; a weak D match, TRBD1 (5 bases). V lost 0 bases and J 5 bases, leaving 8 bases between the germline ends. The germline CDR1 and CDR2 sequences are DFQATT and SNEGSKA (reference sequence). The CDR3 contains 14 residues.

This clonotype came up many times. The gene calls are TRBV11-3 and TRBJ2-2, with D possibly matching TRBD2 (5 bases). V lost 1 base and J lost 2, with 8 bases in between. Germline-derived CDR1 and CDR2 are SGHNT and YENEEA. This CDR3 is built from 15 residues. The CDR3 sequence: CASSLGAGNTGELFF. CDR3 DNA sequence: TGTGCCAGCAGCTTAGGGGCGGGCAACACCGGGGAGCTGTTTTTT. Supplemented by reference TRBV11-3 and TRBJ2-2, the full variable domain reads EAGVVQSPRYKIIEKKQPVAFWCNPISGHNTLYWYLQNLGQGPELLIRYENEEAVDDSQLPKDRFSAERLKGVDSTLKIQPAELGDSAVYLCASSLGAGNTGELFFGEGSRLTVL.

This clonotype occurred many times. V gene TRBV7-9 combines with J gene TRBJ2-1; 16 bases align to TRBD2. Germline lookup yields CDR1 SEHNR and CDR2 FQNEAQ (reference sequence). The length of the CDR3 is 20 residues. The trim removed 2 bases at V and 2 bases at J, leaving 9 bases unmatched. CDR3 sequence reads: CASSLITGTSGRVTYNEQFF. Written as DNA, the CDR3 is TGTGCCAGCAGCTTAATCACCGGGACTAGCGGGAGGGTAACCTACAATGAGCAGTTCTTC.

Ten or more counts support this clonotype. The chain is built from TRBV2 and TRBJ2-1; 7 positions agree with TRBD2. Germline values: CDR1 SNHLY, CDR2 FYNNEI. CDR3 size: 15 residues. Trimming removed 7 bases from V and 3 bases from J; junction bases left unmatched: 9. CDR3 DNA: TGTGCCAGCAAACCTCGGGAGGATGTCTACAATGAGCAGTTCTTC. This sequence encodes CASKPREDVYNEQFF.

The chain has TRBV27 and TRBJ2-2; D not resolved. CDR1 and CDR2 (germline): MNHEY, SMNVEV (reference sequence). The ends were cut back, 10 bases at V and 1 base at J, with 10 bases in the middle. The CDR3 is 13 residues long. CDR3 amino acids: CATRLQNTGELFF. CDR3 DNA: TGTGCCACCCGTCTCCAGAACACCGGGGAGCTGTTTTTT.

Points on this clonotype: A read error may explain this, as a much larger clone is one base away. This rearrangement joins TRBV28 to TRBJ2-7; no definite D call. The CDR3 extends over 14 amino acids. V lost 2 bases and J lost 0, with 8 bases in between. Looked up from germline, CDR1 is MDHEN and CDR2 is SYDVKM. In nucleotides, the CDR3 is TGTGCCAGCAGTTTACGGCAAGACTCCTACGAGCAGTACTTC. It is translated as CASSLRQDSYEQYF.

V gene TRBV27 combines with J gene TRBJ1-1; D gene ambiguous. CDR3 length: 15 amino acids. The germline gives CDR1 MNHEY, CDR2 SMNVEV (reference sequence). V lost 3 bases, J lost 5 bases, and 16 bases lay in between. CDR3 coding DNA: TGTGCCAGCAGTTTCAGTGGGTATATTGAGACTGAAGCTTTCTTT. Protein: CASSFSGYIETEAFF.

The chain joins TRBV24-1 to TRBJ2-1, with TRBD2 identical over 9 bases. Trimming took 4 bases from V and 7 from J; bases not matched to a gene: 13. There are 17 residues in the CDR3. CDR1 is KGHDR and CDR2 is SFDVKD in the germline V gene. CDR3 nucleotide sequence: TGTGCCACCAGTGAGCCGCCTGTAGCGGGAGATCGAAATGAGCAGTTCTTC. Its translation: CATSEPPVAGDRNEQFF.

The V gene is TRBV27, the J gene TRBJ2-7; 8 positions agree with TRBD2. Germline CDR1 reads MNHEY; CDR2 reads SMNVEV (reference sequence). With 7 bases clipped from V and 1 base from J, the junction kept 15 bases outside the gene matches. The CDR3 sequence is 17 residues long. CDR3 DNA sequence: TGTGCCAGCAAGCGGTCAGTAGGGCTAGCGGGTTCCTACGAGCAGTACTTC. This gives the protein CASKRSVGLAGSYEQYF.

This sequence joins TRBV18 and TRBJ1-5; D gene uncertain. This CDR3 is 13 amino acids long. The germline V gene has CDR1 KGHSH and CDR2 LQKENI. The germline V and J ends were trimmed by 4 bases and 1 base, with 5 bases remaining between them. The CDR3 DNA reads as TGTGCCAGCTCACAACAAAGCAATCAGCCCCAGCATTTT. This encodes CASSQQSNQPQHF.

This clonotype appeared many times. The CDR3 spells CASRDWAGGRQYNEQFF. As DNA, the CDR3 is TGTGCCAGCAGGGACTGGGCGGGAGGGCGACAGTACAATGAGCAGTTCTTC. J is TRBJ2-1 and V is TRBV6-2 or TRBV6-3, with 9 nucleotides matching TRBD2. This CDR3 region has 17 residues. With 6 bases clipped from V and 4 bases from J, the junction kept 13 bases outside the gene matches. The germline V gene encodes CDR1 MNHEY and CDR2 SVGEGT.

V and J are TRBV11-3 and TRBJ2-7; TRBD2 aligns across 8 bases. Germline V gives CDR1 SGHNT, CDR2 YENEEA. The CDR3 covers 13 residues. Trimming took 1 base from V and 7 from J; bases not matched to a gene: 3. CDR3 residues: CASSLVPSGEQYF. Here the CDR3 DNA reads TGTGCCAGCAGCTTAGTTCCTAGCGGGGAGCAGTACTTC.

The chain has TRBV28 and TRBJ2-3; 10 positions match TRBD2. The germline CDR1 and CDR2 sequences are MDHEN and SYDVKM. The V segment lost 1 base and the J segment 4 bases; nucleotides outside the gene matches: 8. This CDR3 comprises 17 residues. For the CDR3, the DNA is TGTGCCAGCAGTTTATTAGCGGGGGGCATAAAGGCAGATACGCAGTATTTT. Its protein is CASSLLAGGIKADTQYF.

The sample holds many counts of this clonotype. The gene calls are TRBV11-2 and TRBJ2-3; no reliable D call. Germline lookup yields CDR1 SGHAT and CDR2 FQNNGV. The V end lost 5 bases, the J end lost 1 base, and 13 bases lay between the germline ends. The CDR3 runs 15 residues. CDR3 DNA: TGTGCCAGCAGCCCCGTAGCAGCTGGCACAGATACGCAGTATTTT. Protein sequence: CASSPVAAGTDTQYF.

This clonotype has at least ten counts. This chain connects TRBV20-1 to TRBJ2-3; TRBD2 agrees at 12 bases. The CDR3 covers 16 residues. The ends lost 4 bases at V and 3 bases at J; junction bases unmatched: 8. Germline V gene data show CDR1 as DFQATT and CDR2 as SNEGSKA (reference sequence). CDR3 bases: TGCAGTGCTACCCACCTAGCGGGAGGGCATACAGATACGCAGTATTTT. Amino acids: CSATHLAGGHTDTQYF.

In its sample, this clonotype was seen many times. The chain is built from TRBV7-2 and TRBJ1-1; D is possibly TRBD1 (5 bases). Per germline, CDR1 SGHTA and CDR2 FQGNSA. This CDR3 has 15 residues. V lost 5 bases and J 0 bases, leaving 13 bases between the germline ends. This CDR3 reads CASSPARGLNTEAFF. The CDR3, as DNA: TGTGCCAGCAGCCCAGCGCGGGGCCTGAACACTGAAGCTTTCTTT.